This TCR beta chain was captured by sequencing in a study of blood T cells in healthy people across ages. Points from the study as a whole: Estimates of total diversity, which came from one million sequenced T cells, were considered to be underestimates. With age, beta diversity per million T cells declined roughly linearly, significantly by approximately 40.

Germline V gene data show CDR1 as MDHEN and CDR2 as SYDVKM. The V gene end was trimmed by 2 bases and the J gene end by 7 bases; junction bases not matched to a gene: 8. CDR3 length equals 15 residues. A word on this clonotype: The target antigen is unknown.

Alongside a J-beta primer mix, a sample-barcoded 5' primer served in a second PCR lasting roughly 7 to 12 cycles. TCRdb processed the 5' RACE reads anew with MiXCR; each CDR3 protein has one entry. Here the sample spans hundreds of thousands of distinct CDR3 sequences, approximately 35% being singletons. Sequencing was done on a sample of blood. The chain employs TRBV28 and TRBJ2-5, with 9 nucleotides matching TRBD1. This receptor was taken from a man between 18 and 35 years old in good health. CDR3 in amino acids: CASSLAGQGKSTQYF. In nucleotides, the CDR3 is TGTGCCAGCAGTTTAGCAGGACAGGGGAAATCGACCCAGTACTTC.